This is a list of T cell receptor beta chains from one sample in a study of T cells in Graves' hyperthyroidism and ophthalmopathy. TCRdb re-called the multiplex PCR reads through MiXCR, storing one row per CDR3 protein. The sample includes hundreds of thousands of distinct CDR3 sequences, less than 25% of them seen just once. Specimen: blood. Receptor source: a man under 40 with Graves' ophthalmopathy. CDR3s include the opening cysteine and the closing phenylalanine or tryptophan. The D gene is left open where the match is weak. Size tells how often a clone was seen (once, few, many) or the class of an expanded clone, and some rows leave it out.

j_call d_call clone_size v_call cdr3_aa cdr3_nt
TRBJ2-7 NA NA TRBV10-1 CASSDSGSSLYEQYF TGCGCCAGCAGTGACTCAGGTAGTTCCCTTTACGAGCAGTACTTC
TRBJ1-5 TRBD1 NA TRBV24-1 CAISDRQGLGQPQHF TGTGCCATCAGTGATCGACAGGGGTTGGGTCAGCCCCAGCATTTT
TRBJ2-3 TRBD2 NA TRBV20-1 CSARVSGRASTDTQYF TGCAGTGCTAGGGTTAGTGGGAGGGCAAGCACAGATACGCAGTATTTT
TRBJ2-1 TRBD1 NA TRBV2 CASRGTGDNEQFF TGTGCCAGCAGGGGGACAGGGGACAATGAGCAGTTCTTC
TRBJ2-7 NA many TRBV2 CATKEGSGYEQYF TGTGCCACAAAGGAGGGTTCCGGCTACGAGCAGTACTTC
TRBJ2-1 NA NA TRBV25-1 CASRAGMGENEQFF TGTGCCAGCAGGGCAGGGATGGGAGAAAATGAGCAGTTCTTC
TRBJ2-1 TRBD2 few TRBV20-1 CSARDGGGPPEQFF TGCAGTGCTAGAGATGGGGGAGGGCCTCCTGAGCAGTTCTTC
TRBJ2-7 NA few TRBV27 CASSSQRPGTYYEQYF TGTGCCAGCAGTTCCCAGCGTCCCGGGACATACTACGAGCAGTACTTC
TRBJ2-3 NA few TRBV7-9 CASSSPSEWSTDTQYF TGTGCCAGCAGCTCCCCGAGCGAGTGGAGCACAGATACGCAGTATTTT
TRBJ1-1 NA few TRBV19 CASSIRLVLTNTEAFF TGTGCCAGTAGTATCCGGCTGGTACTTACGAACACTGAAGCTTTCTTT
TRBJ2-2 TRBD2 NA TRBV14 CASSQTSGSFRELFF TGTGCCAGCAGCCAGACTAGCGGGAGTTTCAGGGAGCTGTTTTTT
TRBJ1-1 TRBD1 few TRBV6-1 CASRKNRGQNTEAFF TGTGCCAGCAGAAAAAACAGGGGCCAGAACACTGAAGCTTTCTTT
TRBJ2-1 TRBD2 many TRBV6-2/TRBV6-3 CASSYLLVAGYNEQFF TGTGCCAGCAGTTACCTGCTGGTAGCGGGCTACAATGAGCAGTTCTTC
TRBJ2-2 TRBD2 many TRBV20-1 CSARVAGNTGELFF TGCAGTGCTAGAGTAGCGGGGAACACCGGGGAGCTGTTTTTT
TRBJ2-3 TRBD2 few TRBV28 CASGTSHYTDTQYF TGTGCCAGTGGGACTAGCCACTACACAGATACGCAGTATTTT
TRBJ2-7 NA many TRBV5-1 CASSLGRGASPYEQYF TGCGCCAGCAGCTTGGGGAGAGGCGCTAGCCCCTACGAGCAGTACTTC
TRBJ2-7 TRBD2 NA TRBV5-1 CASSLAGLAEAYEQYF TGCGCCAGCAGCTTGGCGGGACTAGCGGAGGCCTACGAGCAGTACTTC
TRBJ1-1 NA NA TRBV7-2 CASRLGGLTEAFF TGTGCCAGCAGACTGGGGGGGCTTACTGAAGCTTTCTTT
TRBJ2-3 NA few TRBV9 CASSASGPSTDTQYF TGTGCCAGCAGCGCCTCGGGGCCTAGCACAGATACGCAGTATTTT
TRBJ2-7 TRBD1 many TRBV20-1 CSPRDRVILEQYF TGCAGTCCCCGGGACAGGGTGATCCTCGAGCAGTACTTC
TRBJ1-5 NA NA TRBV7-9 CASSLEGPQHF TGTGCCAGCAGCTTGGAGGGGCCCCAGCATTTT
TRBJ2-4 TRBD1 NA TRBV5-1 CASSGGQGVAKNIQYF TGCGCCAGCAGCGGGGGACAGGGAGTAGCCAAAAACATTCAGTACTTC
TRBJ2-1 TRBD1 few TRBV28 CASSFPDRGYNEQFF TGTGCCAGCAGTTTTCCGGACAGGGGATACAATGAGCAGTTCTTC